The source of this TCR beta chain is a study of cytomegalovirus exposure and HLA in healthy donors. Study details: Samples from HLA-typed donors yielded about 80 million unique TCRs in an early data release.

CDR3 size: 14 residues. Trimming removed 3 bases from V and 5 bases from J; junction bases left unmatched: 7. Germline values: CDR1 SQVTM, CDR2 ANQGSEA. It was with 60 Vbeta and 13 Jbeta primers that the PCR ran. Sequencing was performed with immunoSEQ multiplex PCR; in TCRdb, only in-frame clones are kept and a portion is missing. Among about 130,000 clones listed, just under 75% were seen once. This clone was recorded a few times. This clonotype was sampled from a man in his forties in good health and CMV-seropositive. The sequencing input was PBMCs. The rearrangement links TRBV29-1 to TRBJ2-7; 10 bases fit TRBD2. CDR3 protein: CSVEGLAGADEQYF. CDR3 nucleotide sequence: TGCAGCGTTGAGGGGCTAGCGGGGGCTGACGAGCAGTACTTC.